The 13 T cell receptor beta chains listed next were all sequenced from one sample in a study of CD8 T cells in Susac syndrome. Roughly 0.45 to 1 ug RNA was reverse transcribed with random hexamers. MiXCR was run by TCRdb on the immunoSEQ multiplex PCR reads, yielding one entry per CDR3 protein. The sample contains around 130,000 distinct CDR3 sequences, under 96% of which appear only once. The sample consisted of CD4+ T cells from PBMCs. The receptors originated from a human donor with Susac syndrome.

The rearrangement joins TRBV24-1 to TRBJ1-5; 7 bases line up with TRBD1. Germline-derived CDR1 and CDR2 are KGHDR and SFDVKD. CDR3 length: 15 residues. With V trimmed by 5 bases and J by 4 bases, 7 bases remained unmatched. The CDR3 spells CATSGSGGQNQPQHF. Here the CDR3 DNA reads TGTGCCACCAGTGGGTCAGGGGGTCAGAATCAGCCCCAGCATTTT.

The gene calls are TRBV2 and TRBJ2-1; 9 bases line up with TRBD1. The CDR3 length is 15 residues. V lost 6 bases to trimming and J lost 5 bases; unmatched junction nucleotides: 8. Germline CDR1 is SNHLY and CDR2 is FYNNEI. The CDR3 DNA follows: TGTGCCAGCAGGAAAACAGGGGGCCTTAACAATGAGCAGTTCTTC. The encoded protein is CASRKTGGLNNEQFF.

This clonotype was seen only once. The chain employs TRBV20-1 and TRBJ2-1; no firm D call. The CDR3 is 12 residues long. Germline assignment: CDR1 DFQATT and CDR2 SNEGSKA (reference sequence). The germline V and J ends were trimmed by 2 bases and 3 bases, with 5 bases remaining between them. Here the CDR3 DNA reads TGCAGTGCTAGACAAAACTACAATGAGCAGTTCTTC. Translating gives CSARQNYNEQFF.

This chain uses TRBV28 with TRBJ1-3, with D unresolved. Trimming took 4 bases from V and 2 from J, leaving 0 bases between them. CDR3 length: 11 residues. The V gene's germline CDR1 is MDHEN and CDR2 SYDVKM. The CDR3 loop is CASSSGNTIYF. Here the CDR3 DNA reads TGTGCCAGCAGTTCTGGAAACACCATATATTTT.

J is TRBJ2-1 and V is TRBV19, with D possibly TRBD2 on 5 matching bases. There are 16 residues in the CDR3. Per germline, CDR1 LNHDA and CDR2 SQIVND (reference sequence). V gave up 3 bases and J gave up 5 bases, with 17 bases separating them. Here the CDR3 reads CASSILALGVDNEQFF. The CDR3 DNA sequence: TGTGCCAGTAGTATTTTGGCGCTCGGGGTCGACAATGAGCAGTTCTTC.

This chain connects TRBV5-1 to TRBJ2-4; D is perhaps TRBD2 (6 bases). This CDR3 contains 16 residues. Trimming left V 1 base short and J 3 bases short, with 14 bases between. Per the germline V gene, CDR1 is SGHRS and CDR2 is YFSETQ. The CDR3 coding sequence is TGCGCCAGCAGCTTGTCTGGGGACTTTGTCAAAAACATTCAGTACTTC. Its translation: CASSLSGDFVKNIQYF.

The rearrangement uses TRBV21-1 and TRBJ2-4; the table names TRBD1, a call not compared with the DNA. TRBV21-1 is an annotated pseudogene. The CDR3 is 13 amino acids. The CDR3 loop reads CADQGAAKNIQYF. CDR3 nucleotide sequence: TGTGCCGACCAGGGGGCCGCCAAAAACATTCAGTACTTC.

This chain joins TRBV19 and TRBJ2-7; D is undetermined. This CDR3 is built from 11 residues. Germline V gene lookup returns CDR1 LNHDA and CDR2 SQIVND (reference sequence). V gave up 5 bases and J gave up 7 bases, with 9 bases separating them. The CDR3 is CASSSGREQYF. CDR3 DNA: TGTGCCAGTAGTTCTGGAAGAGAGCAGTACTTC.

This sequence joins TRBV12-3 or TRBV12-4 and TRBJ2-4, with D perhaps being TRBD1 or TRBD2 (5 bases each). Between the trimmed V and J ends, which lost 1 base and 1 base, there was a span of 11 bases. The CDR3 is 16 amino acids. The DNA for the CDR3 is TGTGCCAGCAGTTTAGATGGGGGAATGGCCAAAAACATTCAGTACTTC. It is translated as CASSLDGGMAKNIQYF.

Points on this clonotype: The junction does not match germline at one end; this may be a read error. CDR3 DNA: TGTGCCAGCAGTCCAAGGGGAACTGAAGCCTTCTTT. It codes for CASSPRGTEAFF. This chain joins TRBV12-3 or TRBV12-4 and TRBJ1-1, with D possibly TRBD1 on 5 matching bases. CDR3 size: 12 residues.

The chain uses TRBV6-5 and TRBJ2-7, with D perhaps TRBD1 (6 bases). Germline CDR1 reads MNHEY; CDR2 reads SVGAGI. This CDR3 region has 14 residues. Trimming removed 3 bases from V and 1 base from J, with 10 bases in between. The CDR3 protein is CASSYARGSYEQYF. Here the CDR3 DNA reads TGTGCCAGCAGTTATGCCAGGGGTTCCTACGAGCAGTACTTC.

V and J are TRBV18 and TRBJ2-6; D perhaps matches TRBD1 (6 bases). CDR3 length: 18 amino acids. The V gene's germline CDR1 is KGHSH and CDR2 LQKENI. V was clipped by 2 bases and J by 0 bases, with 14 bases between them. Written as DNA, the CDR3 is TGTGCCAGCTCACCAAGCGCAGGGGCTAACTCTGGGGCCAACGTCCTGACTTTC. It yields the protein CASSPSAGANSGANVLTF.

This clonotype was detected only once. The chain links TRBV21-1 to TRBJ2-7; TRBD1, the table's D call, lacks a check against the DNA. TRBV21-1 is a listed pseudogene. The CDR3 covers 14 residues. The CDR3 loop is CAGKADRKTYEQYF. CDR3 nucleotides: TGTGCCGGGAAAGCGGACAGAAAAACCTACGAGCAGTACTTC.